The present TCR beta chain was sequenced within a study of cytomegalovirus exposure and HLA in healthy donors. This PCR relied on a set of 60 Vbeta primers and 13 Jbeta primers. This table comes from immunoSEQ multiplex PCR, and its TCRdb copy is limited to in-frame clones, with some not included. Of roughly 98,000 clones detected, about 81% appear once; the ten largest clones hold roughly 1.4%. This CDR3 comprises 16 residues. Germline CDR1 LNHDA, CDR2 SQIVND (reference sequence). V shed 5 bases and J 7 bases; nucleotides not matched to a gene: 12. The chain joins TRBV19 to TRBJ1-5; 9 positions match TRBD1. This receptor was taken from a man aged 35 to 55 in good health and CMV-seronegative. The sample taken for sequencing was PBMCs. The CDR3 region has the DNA TGTGCCAGTAGTTTTAGGACAGGGGCCGTACCCCAGCCCCAGCATTTT. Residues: CASSFRTGAVPQPQHF.